Each of the 15 T cell receptor beta chains below was sequenced from the same sample in a study of naive and memory T cell subsets. A UMI-containing oligonucleotide was joined by 3' ligation to the TCR cDNA template. The SP2 primer and nested alpha and beta constant region primers amplified ligated cDNA in four rounds. TCRdb re-derived calls from the 5' RACE reads in MiXCR, one entry per CDR3 protein. The data show roughly 56,000 distinct CDR3 sequences, with approximately 7.2% seen just once and 9% to 10% held by the top ten. The receptors were gathered from a male donor in good health.

The sample holds a few counts of this clonotype. This sequence joins TRBV5-1 and TRBJ2-7; D perhaps matches TRBD2 (6 bases). The CDR3 is made up of 16 amino acids. From germline, CDR1 is SGHRS and CDR2 YFSETQ. V dropped 4 bases and J dropped 0 bases, with 17 bases sitting between them. CDR3 amino acids: CASSPWREAVSYEQYF. For the CDR3, the DNA is TGCGCCAGCAGCCCATGGAGGGAAGCGGTCTCCTACGAGCAGTACTTC.

This clonotype has a handful of counts. The genes are TRBV12-3 or TRBV12-4 and TRBJ2-7; perhaps TRBD1 as D (5 bases). The CDR3 covers 13 residues. Trimming stripped 1 base from V and 7 bases from J, with 11 bases between. The CDR3 protein is CASSLVAGKEQYF. As DNA, the CDR3 is TGTGCCAGCAGTTTAGTAGCAGGGAAGGAGCAGTACTTC.

This clonotype was seen many times. J is TRBJ2-1 and V is TRBV7-9; D is possibly TRBD2 (6 bases). Germline CDR1 reads SEHNR; CDR2 reads FQNEAQ (reference sequence). This CDR3 contains 14 residues. V was clipped by 6 bases and J by 7 bases, with 16 bases between them. The CDR3 sequence is CASRPSGSLNEQFF. The DNA for the CDR3 is TGTGCCAGCAGGCCCTCCGGGAGCCTGAATGAGCAGTTCTTC.

The rearrangement uses TRBV29-1 and TRBJ2-1, with 13 bases identical to TRBD2. Germline CDR1 reads SQVTM; CDR2 reads ANQGSEA. The CDR3 sequence is 14 residues long. V was clipped by 7 bases and J by 5 bases; unmatched bases: 5. This chain's CDR3 is CSGGLAGRHNEQFF. CDR3 coding DNA: TGCAGCGGGGGACTAGCGGGGAGGCACAATGAGCAGTTCTTC.

A few counts support this clonotype. CDR3 DNA sequence: TGTGCCAGCACATCCGGGACAGGGGGAGATACGCAGTATTTT. This encodes CASTSGTGGDTQYF. The chain uses TRBV27 and TRBJ2-3; TRBD1 aligns across 11 bases. Looked up from germline, CDR1 is MNHEY and CDR2 is SMNVEV (reference sequence). After removal of 7 bases from V and 5 bases from J, the junction contained 5 bases not matched to a gene. The CDR3 length is 14 residues.

The chain combines TRBV10-3 with TRBJ2-4, with TRBD1 matching 10 bases. This CDR3 has 18 amino acids. Trimming at V came to 4 bases and at J to 1 base, leaving 10 bases not matched to a gene. Germline values: CDR1 ENHRY, CDR2 SYGVKD. In DNA, the CDR3 is TGTGCCATCAGTGTACAATTGGGACAGGGGATTGCCAAAAACATTCAGTACTTC. Residues: CAISVQLGQGIAKNIQYF.

This clonotype was seen many times. The chain employs TRBV3-1 and TRBJ2-1, with no clear D. Trimming took 6 bases from V and 9 from J, leaving 15 bases between them. Germline V gives CDR1 LGHDT, CDR2 YNNKEL (reference sequence). The CDR3 loop spans 13 amino acids. CDR3 coding DNA: TGTGCCAGCAGACCCAGCCTGGTGGGTGAGCAGTTCTTC. This gives the protein CASRPSLVGEQFF.

This clonotype came up many times. This chain links TRBV11-2 with TRBJ2-5; possible D gene TRBD2, 5 bases. The CDR3 consists of 15 residues. Germline V gene sequence: CDR1 SGHAT, CDR2 FQNNGV. V was trimmed by 2 bases and J by 7 bases, leaving 17 bases between them. The CDR3 sequence is CASSLPLAQPRTQYF. CDR3 sequence (DNA): TGTGCCAGCAGCTTACCTCTAGCCCAACCTAGGACCCAGTACTTC.

There are many counts of this clonotype. The chain employs TRBV20-1 and TRBJ1-1; possibly TRBD1 for D (6 bases). The CDR3 is 11 residues long. CDR1 and CDR2 (germline): DFQATT, SNEGSKA (reference sequence). The CDR3 protein is CSAGVDTEAFF. The DNA for the CDR3 is TGCAGCGCAGGGGTGGACACTGAAGCTTTCTTT.

This clonotype was counted many times. J is TRBJ2-1 and V is TRBV27; D gene uncertain. Trimming stripped 5 bases from V and 0 bases from J, with 11 bases between. The CDR3 contains 15 residues. From germline, CDR1 is MNHEY and CDR2 SMNVEV (reference sequence). CDR3 protein: CASSVQDYSYNEQFF. The CDR3 DNA sequence: TGTGCCAGCAGTGTCCAAGATTACTCCTACAATGAGCAGTTCTTC.

There are many counts of this clonotype. The V gene is TRBV18, the J gene TRBJ1-1; no clear D. V was shortened by 0 bases and J by 0 bases, with 2 bases between the two germline ends. CDR3 length: 13 residues. Germline V gives CDR1 KGHSH, CDR2 LQKENI. The CDR3 DNA sequence: TGTGCCAGCTCACCACCGGTGAACACTGAAGCTTTCTTT. Protein: CASSPPVNTEAFF.

The J gene is TRBJ2-7, the V gene TRBV6-2 or TRBV6-3; D is perhaps TRBD2 (6 bases). V was pared by 4 bases and J by 0 bases, with 10 bases between. Germline loops: CDR1 MNHEY, CDR2 SVGEGT. The CDR3 is made up of 14 amino acids. CDR3 DNA sequence: TGTGCCAGCAGTTCCTCCGGGGGCTCCTACGAGCAGTACTTC. Translation: CASSSSGGSYEQYF.

This clonotype was seen a few times. V gene TRBV4-1 combines with J gene TRBJ2-7; no definite D call. In germline, CDR1 is MGHRA, CDR2 YSYEKL. Trimming took off 0 bases at V and 3 bases at J, with 12 bases between the two ends. The CDR3 loop spans 15 amino acids. CDR3 amino acids: CASSQEWLSGYEQYF. The CDR3 nucleotides are TGCGCCAGCAGCCAAGAATGGCTCTCCGGCTACGAGCAGTACTTC.

V is TRBV19 and J is TRBJ2-5; possible D gene TRBD1, 6 bases. CDR1 LNHDA and CDR2 SQIVND come from the germline V gene (reference sequence). This CDR3 is 14 amino acids long. Trimming cost V 3 bases and J 5 bases, with 13 bases left between them. The CDR3 DNA follows: TGTGCCAGTAGTATTAGAACAGGGTTTGAGACCCAGTACTTC. Its protein is CASSIRTGFETQYF.

This clonotype was found many times. J is TRBJ2-6 and V is TRBV27; 7 bases agree with TRBD1. The V and J ends lost 6 bases and 0 bases, in that order; junction bases with no gene match: 5. This CDR3 is built from 16 residues. CDR1 MNHEY and CDR2 SMNVEV come from the germline V gene (reference sequence). CDR3 amino acids: CASSQGQLSGANVLTF. The CDR3 DNA is TGTGCCAGCAGCCAGGGACAGCTCTCTGGGGCCAACGTCCTGACTTTC.